Listed here are 10 T cell receptor beta chains from one sample, sequenced in a study of blood T cell repertoires in COVID-19. Here immunoSEQ multiplex PCR was the method, and the copy in TCRdb shows in-frame clones only, minus some. This sample yields roughly 56,000 clones, of which approximately 86% are seen a single time; around 13% belongs to the top ten. Input material: peripheral blood. All receptors derive from a human donor in a cohort sampled during active COVID-19.

This clone was detected many times. One end of the junction is discordant with germline, which a read error may explain. CDR3 protein: CASSEDRGGNQPQHF. CDR3 bases: TGCGCCAGCAGCGAAGACAGGGGAGGCAATCAGCCCCAGCATTTT. The V call is TRBV4-3, the J call TRBJ1-5; 8 positions agree with TRBD1. This CDR3 spans 15 amino acids. CDR1 is LGHNA and CDR2 is YSLEER in the germline V gene.

This clone has a single count. This chain uses TRBV7-3 with TRBJ2-7; 7 positions match TRBD1. V lost 1 base to trimming and J lost 3 bases; unmatched junction nucleotides: 6. The CDR3 is made up of 15 amino acids. Germline lookup yields CDR1 SGHTA and CDR2 FQGTGA. CDR3 residues: CASSLKRTGYYEQYF. As DNA, the CDR3 is TGTGCCAGCAGCTTAAAAAGGACAGGCTACTACGAGCAGTACTTC.

The chain couples TRBV6-5 to TRBJ2-5; 10 bases are a match to TRBD2. In germline, CDR1 is MNHEY, CDR2 SVGAGI. The CDR3 length is 15 residues. V lost 2 bases and J lost 4; bases outside the gene matches: 4. CDR3 amino acids: CASSYNPSGRETQYF. In nucleotides, the CDR3 is TGTGCCAGCAGTTACAATCCTAGCGGGAGAGAGACCCAGTACTTC.

In this sample, this clone turned up once. The chain is built from TRBV4-2 and TRBJ1-2; D is possibly TRBD1 (6 bases). CDR1 is LGHNA, CDR2 YNFKEQ, per germline. The ends were cut back, 1 base at V and 2 bases at J, with 14 bases in the middle. The CDR3 has 16 amino acids. CDR3 DNA: TGTGCCAGCAGCCAAGTCTTCAGGGGTACGAACTATGGCTACACCTTC. It is translated as CASSQVFRGTNYGYTF.

V is TRBV11-2 and J is TRBJ2-2; 11 bases map to TRBD2. J lost 4 bases, V lost 2 bases, and 3 bases had no gene match. Germline values: CDR1 SGHAT, CDR2 FQNNGV. The CDR3 length is 16 residues. The CDR3 reads CASSLLAGGFTGELFF. The CDR3 region has the DNA TGTGCCAGCAGCTTACTAGCGGGAGGATTCACCGGGGAGCTGTTTTTT.

CDR3 loop: CASSDRLDSANTIYF. CDR3 sequence (DNA): TGCGCCAGCAGCGACAGGTTAGACTCCGCAAACACCATATATTTT. The V and J genes are TRBV5-1 and TRBJ1-3; D may be TRBD1 (6 bases). The CDR3 has 15 residues. CDR1 SGHRS and CDR2 YFSETQ come from the germline V gene. The V gene lost 4 bases and the J gene lost 6 bases, with 17 bases spanning the gap. Full variable domain (missing parts from reference TRBV5-1 and TRBJ1-3): KAGVTQTPRYLIKTRGQQVTLSCSPISGHRSVSWYQQTPGQGLQFLFEYFSETQRNKGNFPGRFSGRQFSNSRSEMNVSTLELGDSALYLCASSDRLDSANTIYFGEGSWLTVV.

This clone was observed once. This chain links TRBV18 with TRBJ2-1, with a possible D match to TRBD2 (5 bases). V lost 2 bases, J lost 9 bases, and 8 bases lay in between. The germline V gene encodes CDR1 KGHSH and CDR2 LQKENI. CDR3 length: 12 residues. In DNA form, the CDR3 reads TGTGCCAGCTCACCATATGAGGGTGAGCAGTTCTTC. This sequence encodes CASSPYEGEQFF.

This chain connects TRBV7-9 to TRBJ1-1; TRBD1 might be the D (5 bases). This CDR3 has 15 amino acids. V gave up 0 bases and J gave up 6 bases, with 14 bases separating them. CDR1 and CDR2 (germline): SEHNR, FQNEAQ (reference sequence). Written as DNA, the CDR3 is TGTGCCAGCAGCTTAGCGCTAACGCCGGGGGCTGAAGCTTTCTTT. Translating gives CASSLALTPGAEAFF. Drawing the rest from reference TRBV7-9 and TRBJ1-1, the complete variable domain is DTGVSQNPRHKITKRGQNVTFRCDPISEHNRLYWYRQTLGQGPEFLTYFQNEAQLEKSRLLSDRFSAERPKGSFSTLEIQRTEQGDSAMYLCASSLALTPGAEAFFGQGTRLTVV.

The genes are TRBV7-9 and TRBJ2-7; 12 bases align to TRBD1. Trimming removed 4 bases from V and 3 bases from J; junction bases left unmatched: 10. CDR1 is SEHNR and CDR2 is FQNEAQ in the germline V gene (reference sequence). The CDR3 extends over 17 amino acids. The CDR3 DNA is TGTGCCAGCAGCTCAATCCCGGGACAGGGGGCAATCTACGAGCAGTACTTC. It is translated as CASSSIPGQGAIYEQYF. Based on the CDR3 plus reference TRBV7-9 and TRBJ2-7, the full variable domain is DTGVSQNPRHKITKRGQNVTFRCDPISEHNRLYWYRQTLGQGPEFLTYFQNEAQLEKSRLLSDRFSAERPKGSFSTLEIQRTEQGDSAMYLCASSSIPGQGAIYEQYFGPGTRLTVT.

The sample holds one count of this clone. V usage is TRBV10-2 and J usage is TRBJ2-3; 8 bases are a match to TRBD1. Trimming cost V 3 bases and J 3 bases; bases outside gene matches: 11. The CDR3 runs to 17 residues. Germline loops: CDR1 WSHSY, CDR2 SAAADI. CDR3 protein: CASSEGRGLSRTDTQYF. The CDR3 DNA is TGCGCCAGCAGTGAAGGCAGGGGGCTTAGTCGGACAGATACGCAGTATTTT.